The 22 T cell receptor beta chains presented below share a single source sample, sequenced in a study of T-cell reconstitution after alpha-beta-depleted transplantation in children. A TCRbeta library incorporating unique molecular identifiers was prepared. TCRdb used MiXCR to reprocess the PCR reads, holding one entry per CDR3 protein. There are roughly 670,000 distinct CDR3 sequences in the sample; around 13% occur only once, and approximately 0.8% lies in the top ten. This specimen was PBMCs, taken before TCRalphabeta/CD19-depleted stem cell transplant. The receptor set was obtained from a girl under 10 years old with congenital amegakaryocytic thrombocytopenia, due to receive a stem cell transplant.

Many counts were recorded for this clonotype. CDR3 sequence reads: CASSLGWAQYF. For the CDR3, the DNA is TGTGCCAGCAGCTTGGGATGGGCCCAGTACTTC. This chain joins TRBV7-8 and TRBJ2-5; D call uncertain. Germline V gene data show CDR1 as SGHVS and CDR2 as FQNEAQ. The CDR3 contains 11 residues. Trimming removed 3 bases from V and 9 bases from J, with 8 bases in between.

This clonotype has only a few counts. The rearrangement uses TRBV7-9 and TRBJ2-7; 7 nucleotides line up with TRBD1. With 5 bases clipped from V and 5 bases from J, the junction kept 3 bases outside the gene matches. CDR1 SEHNR and CDR2 FQNEAQ come from the germline V gene (reference sequence). This CDR3 is 12 amino acids long. The CDR3 nucleotides read TGTGCCAGCAGCGGACAGGAGAACGAGCAGTACTTC. Translating it yields CASSGQENEQYF.

This clonotype was observed many times. The chain joins TRBV5-1 to TRBJ2-1; 9 nucleotides line up with TRBD2. Trimming cost V 4 bases and J 7 bases; bases outside gene matches: 6. The length of the CDR3 is 14 residues. Germline values: CDR1 SGHRS, CDR2 YFSETQ. As DNA, the CDR3 is TGCGCCAGCAGCGTGAAAGGACTAGCGAATGAGCAGTTCTTC. This codes for CASSVKGLANEQFF.

The rearrangement links TRBV12-3 or TRBV12-4 to TRBJ2-7, with D possibly TRBD2 on 6 matching bases. Trimming stripped 5 bases from V and 0 bases from J, with 20 bases between. The CDR3 is 17 residues long. CDR3 sequence: CASSPYASGGTSYEQYF. Here the CDR3 DNA reads TGTGCCAGCAGTCCCTACGCCTCCGGCGGGACCTCCTACGAGCAGTACTTC.

This clonotype was observed a handful of times. The chain links TRBV7-9 to TRBJ2-1; D tentatively fits TRBD1 or TRBD2 (5 bases each). The germline V gene encodes CDR1 SEHNR and CDR2 FQNEAQ (reference sequence). V lost 5 bases to trimming and J lost 9 bases, with 17 bases between them. This CDR3 is 14 amino acids long. CDR3 nucleotide sequence: TGTGCCAGCAGCCTACGGGACCTCTTCAGTGAGCAGTTCTTC. It yields the protein CASSLRDLFSEQFF.

This clonotype came up many times. The J gene is TRBJ2-1, the V gene TRBV28; no clear D. There are 16 residues in the CDR3. The germline CDR1 and CDR2 sequences are MDHEN and SYDVKM. V shed 4 bases and J shed 8 bases, with 21 bases lying between them. This CDR3 reads CASSSPSGARRHEQFF. DNA of the CDR3: TGTGCCAGCAGTTCCCCCTCGGGTGCCCGTCGCCATGAGCAGTTCTTC. Full variable domain (missing parts from reference TRBV28 and TRBJ2-1): DVKVTQSSRYLVKRTGEKVFLECVQDMDHENMFWYRQDPGLGLRLIYFSYDVKMKEKGDIPEGYSVSREKKERFSLILESASTNQTSMYLCASSSPSGARRHEQFFGPGTRLTVL.

This clonotype was found many times. The V gene is TRBV20-1, the J gene TRBJ2-3, with TRBD2 as a possible D gene (6 bases). The CDR3 has 16 amino acids. The germline CDR1 and CDR2 sequences are DFQATT and SNEGSKA (reference sequence). Trimming pared 2 bases from V and 3 bases from J, leaving 18 bases between. CDR3 sequence (DNA): TGCAGTGCTAGACACCCTACTAGCAGCCAAACAGATACGCAGTATTTT. Amino acids: CSARHPTSSQTDTQYF.

This clonotype was detected only a few times. The chain links TRBV29-1 to TRBJ1-2, with a tentative D call TRBD1 (6 bases). Per the germline V gene, CDR1 is SQVTM and CDR2 is ANQGSEA. Between the trimmed V and J ends, which lost 4 bases and 4 bases, there was a span of 16 bases. This CDR3 is built from 14 residues. The CDR3 here is CSVAQGLSGYGYTF. CDR3 in DNA: TGCAGCGTTGCGCAGGGGCTGAGTGGCTATGGCTACACCTTC.

This clonotype was seen ten or more times. The rearrangement uses TRBV15 and TRBJ2-2; D possibly corresponds to TRBD2 (6 bases). Germline-derived CDR1 and CDR2 are LNHNV and YYDKDF (reference sequence). CDR3 size: 16 residues. With 1 base removed from V and 0 bases from J, the gap between germline ends came to 9 bases. CDR3 sequence: CATSRVPGANTGELFF. The CDR3, as DNA: TGTGCCACCAGCAGAGTACCGGGAGCGAACACCGGGGAGCTGTTTTTT.

This chain uses TRBV5-1 with TRBJ2-1, with D perhaps TRBD1 or TRBD2 (5 bases each). Per germline, CDR1 SGHRS and CDR2 YFSETQ. The CDR3 covers 13 residues. Trimming cost V 1 base and J 12 bases, with 14 bases left between them. DNA for the CDR3: TGCGCCAGCAGCTTGTGGGGACCAGGCCTGCAGTTCTTC. It codes for CASSLWGPGLQFF.

The sample holds a few counts of this clonotype. The chain links TRBV4-1 to TRBJ2-2; TRBD2 is a possible D gene (6 bases). V was shortened by 1 base and J by 0 bases, with 12 bases between the two germline ends. CDR1 MGHRA and CDR2 YSYEKL come from the germline V gene. CDR3 length: 17 residues. The CDR3 nucleotides are TGCGCCAGCAGCCAAGTCGCGGGACGGACGAACACCGGGGAGCTGTTTTTT. Residues: CASSQVAGRTNTGELFF.

This clonotype was seen a few times. The J gene is TRBJ2-1, the V gene TRBV12-3 or TRBV12-4, with a tentative D call TRBD2 (6 bases). CDR3 length: 16 amino acids. The V end was cut by 5 bases, the J end by 6 bases, with 20 bases between. The CDR3 DNA sequence: TGTGCCAGCAGTCGTCTACTGGGCGGGGAAGGCAATGAGCAGTTCTTC. It codes for CASSRLLGGEGNEQFF.

CDR3 protein: CASKPRLGTDTQYF. CDR3 nucleotide sequence: TGTGCCAGCAAGCCTCGGCTAGGCACAGATACGCAGTATTTT. The chain employs TRBV27 and TRBJ2-3; D unresolved. V shed 7 bases and J shed 1 base, with 12 bases lying between them. This CDR3 spans 14 amino acids. Germline loops: CDR1 MNHEY, CDR2 SMNVEV (reference sequence).

This clonotype was seen many times. The rearrangement links TRBV7-9 to TRBJ2-1, with 8 bases lining up with TRBD1. The CDR3 is made up of 16 amino acids. The J segment lost 8 bases and the V segment lost 3 bases, leaving 12 bases of the junction unmatched. Germline-derived CDR1 and CDR2 are SEHNR and FQNEAQ (reference sequence). The CDR3 sequence: CASSFLVQGAWDEQFF. Written as DNA, the CDR3 is TGTGCCAGCAGCTTTTTGGTGCAGGGGGCATGGGATGAGCAGTTCTTC.

This clonotype was counted ten times or more. The genes are TRBV12-3 or TRBV12-4 and TRBJ1-1, with 9 nucleotides matching TRBD1. CDR3 length: 14 residues. J was trimmed by 0 bases and V by 7 bases; bases with no gene match: 3. DNA for the CDR3: TGTGCCAGCACCGACAGGGGGATGAACACTGAAGCTTTCTTT. Amino acid sequence: CASTDRGMNTEAFF.

This clonotype has at least ten counts. The V call is TRBV12-3 or TRBV12-4, the J call TRBJ2-3, with TRBD2 matching 7 bases. This CDR3 is built from 15 residues. V shed 5 bases and J 2 bases; nucleotides not matched to a gene: 7. The DNA for the CDR3 is TGTGCCAGCAGTCCCAGCGGGGTAAACACAGATACGCAGTATTTT. Amino acid sequence: CASSPSGVNTDTQYF.

This clonotype was detected a few times. V is TRBV12-3 or TRBV12-4 and J is TRBJ2-4, with TRBD2 matching over 8 bases. CDR3 length: 20 amino acids. Losses at the gene ends were 5 bases for V and 0 bases for J; bases not matched to a gene: 18. For the CDR3, the DNA is TGTGCCAGCAGTGGGGAGACTAGCGCCCCACTGGGGGTAGCCAAAAACATTCAGTACTTC. Translated, it gives CASSGETSAPLGVAKNIQYF.

This clonotype has more than one count but fewer than ten. This chain links TRBV5-1 with TRBJ2-5, with D hard to call. The V gene lost 0 bases and the J gene lost 3 bases, with 9 bases spanning the gap. The germline V gene has CDR1 SGHRS and CDR2 YFSETQ. This CDR3 contains 14 residues. The DNA of the CDR3 is TGCGCCAGCAGCTTGGTTCAGGAAAAAGAGACCCAGTACTTC. Translated: CASSLVQEKETQYF. The variable domain in full, completed from reference TRBV5-1 and TRBJ2-5, reads KAGVTQTPRYLIKTRGQQVTLSCSPISGHRSVSWYQQTPGQGLQFLFEYFSETQRNKGNFPGRFSGRQFSNSRSEMNVSTLELGDSALYLCASSLVQEKETQYFGPGTRLLVL.

The sample holds many counts of this clonotype. The chain joins TRBV5-1 to TRBJ2-5; the D gene is possibly TRBD2 (6 bases). The CDR3 has 13 amino acids. The V gene's germline CDR1 is SGHRS and CDR2 YFSETQ. The V end lost 1 base, the J end lost 5 bases, and 9 bases lay between the germline ends. CDR3 amino acids: CASSLQREETQYF. For the CDR3, the DNA is TGCGCCAGCAGCTTGCAACGGGAGGAGACCCAGTACTTC. The full variable domain, in which reference TRBV5-1 and TRBJ2-5 provide the parts outside the CDR3, is KAGVTQTPRYLIKTRGQQVTLSCSPISGHRSVSWYQQTPGQGLQFLFEYFSETQRNKGNFPGRFSGRQFSNSRSEMNVSTLELGDSALYLCASSLQREETQYFGPGTRLLVL.

The rearrangement uses TRBV30 and TRBJ2-1, with D unclear. Between the trimmed V and J ends, which lost 0 bases and 7 bases, there was a span of 4 bases. Germline values: CDR1 GTSNPN, CDR2 SVGIG (reference sequence). CDR3 length: 11 amino acids. The CDR3 nucleotides are TGTGCCTGGAGTGTACCTAATGAGCAGTTCTTC. Protein: CAWSVPNEQFF.

This clonotype was observed a handful of times. V gene TRBV15 combines with J gene TRBJ2-7, with D perhaps matching TRBD2 (6 bases). The CDR3 length is 15 residues. The germline V gene has CDR1 LNHNV and CDR2 YYDKDF (reference sequence). V was trimmed by 0 bases and J by 5 bases, leaving 14 bases between them. CDR3 region: CATSRDGLIADEQYF. The CDR3 DNA follows: TGTGCCACCAGCAGAGACGGACTGATAGCGGACGAGCAGTACTTC. The whole variable domain, filled in from reference TRBV15 and TRBJ2-7, reads DAMVIQNPRYQVTQFGKPVTLSCSQTLNHNVMYWYQQKSSQAPKLLFHYYDKDFNNEADTPDNFQSRRPNTSFCFLDIRSPGLGDTAMYLCATSRDGLIADEQYFGPGTRLTVT.

The chain uses TRBV30 and TRBJ1-1; D gene uncertain. V lost 2 bases to trimming and J lost 0 bases, with 7 bases between them. CDR1 is GTSNPN, CDR2 SVGIG, per germline (reference sequence). CDR3 length equals 13 residues. The CDR3 sequence is CAWSLRMNTEAFF. CDR3 in DNA: TGTGCCTGGAGTTTACGGATGAACACTGAAGCTTTCTTT.